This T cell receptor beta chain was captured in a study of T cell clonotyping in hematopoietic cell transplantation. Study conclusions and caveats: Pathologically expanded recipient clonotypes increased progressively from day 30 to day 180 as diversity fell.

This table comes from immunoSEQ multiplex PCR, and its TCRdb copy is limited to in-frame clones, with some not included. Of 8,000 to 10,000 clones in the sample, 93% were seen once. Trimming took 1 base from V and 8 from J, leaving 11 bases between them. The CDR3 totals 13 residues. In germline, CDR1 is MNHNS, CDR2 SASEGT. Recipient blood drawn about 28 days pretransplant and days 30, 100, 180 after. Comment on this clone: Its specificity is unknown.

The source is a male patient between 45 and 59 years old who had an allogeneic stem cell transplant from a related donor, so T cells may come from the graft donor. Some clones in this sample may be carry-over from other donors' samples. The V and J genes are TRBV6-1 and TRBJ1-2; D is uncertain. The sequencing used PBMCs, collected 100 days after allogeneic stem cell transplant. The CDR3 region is CASSEDFGGGYTF. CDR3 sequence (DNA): TGTGCCAGCAGTGAAGATTTCGGTGGCGGCTACACCTTC.